This TCR beta chain was observed in a study of CD8+ T cells in alopecia areata. Study findings and constraints: Scalp sequencing also captures normal skin's resident alphabeta T cells.

Notes on this clone: Its matching antigen is unknown. The genes and germline here are from mouse. The read is 4 residues too short to cover the CDR3 end, so that end is filled in from the germline J gene.

The V and J ends lost 0 bases and 6 bases, in that order; junction bases with no gene match: 4. This CDR3 spans 15 amino acids. Per the germline V gene, CDR1 is FNHDT and CDR2 is SITEND (reference sequence). Following RNA extraction, reverse transcription yielded cDNA that acted as the sequencing template. Profiled with immunoSEQ multiplex PCR; TCRdb holds only in-frame clones, not every one. The sample is made up of approximately 110,000 clones, none counted only once. The chain has TRBV19 and TRBJ2-1; TRBD2 agrees at 9 bases. This receptor was identified in a C3H/HeJ mouse with alopecia areata. MHC haplotype of the mouse line: H2-k. The sample taken for sequencing was lesional skin. The CDR3 sequence is CASSIVGGARAEQFF. The part of the CDR3 DNA that was read is TGTGCCAGCAGTATAGTTGGGGGGGCGCGTGCT.